Shown below are 32 T cell receptor beta chains from a single sample sequenced in a study of CD8 T cells in Susac syndrome. It was with random hexamers that about 0.45 to 1 ug RNA was reverse transcribed. In TCRdb, the immunoSEQ multiplex PCR reads were re-called with MiXCR into one record per CDR3 protein. This sample has 250,000 to 300,000 distinct CDR3 sequences, with about 89% found just once. Sequences were obtained from CD8+ T cells from PBMCs. The receptors were gathered from a human donor with multiple sclerosis.

This clonotype appeared a few times. V is TRBV5-4 and J is TRBJ2-1, with D uncertain. Germline CDR1 is SGHNT and CDR2 is YYREEE (reference sequence). V lost 4 bases and J lost 0, with 5 bases in between. The CDR3 length is 13 residues. The chain's CDR3 is CASSRSSYNEQFF. The CDR3 DNA follows: TGTGCCAGCAGCCGGAGCTCCTACAATGAGCAGTTCTTC.

The rearrangement links TRBV20-1 to TRBJ2-7, with a weak D call TRBD2 (6 bases). Germline loops: CDR1 DFQATT, CDR2 SNEGSKA (reference sequence). The CDR3 runs to 15 residues. Deletions cut 0 bases from V and 3 bases from J, with 15 bases between. For the CDR3, the DNA is TGCAGTGCTAGAGATCTGGAGGGGTCCCTCTACGAGCAGTACTTC. Translated: CSARDLEGSLYEQYF.

On this clonotype: An end of the junction differs from the germline gene, which may be a read error. The CDR3 nucleotides read TGTGCCATCAGTGACGCAGTTCCAGAGGGTGGAAGGGACAGTTCGTCGCCATACAATGAGCAGTTTTTC. Its protein is CAISDAVPEGGRDSSSPYNEQFF. J is TRBJ2-1 and V is TRBV10-3, with 7 bases aligning to TRBD1. The CDR3 covers 23 residues. Per germline, CDR1 ENHRY and CDR2 SYGVKD.

The rearrangement uses TRBV6-6 and TRBJ1-1, with D maybe TRBD1 (6 bases). CDR1 and CDR2 from the germline V gene are MNHNY and SVGAGI (reference sequence). Trimming pared 5 bases from V and 7 bases from J, leaving 11 bases between. The CDR3 has 12 residues. The CDR3 is CASSVDRREAFF. CDR3 bases: TGTGCCAGCAGTGTAGACAGGCGTGAAGCTTTCTTT.

V gene TRBV9 combines with J gene TRBJ2-3, with 10 bases lining up with TRBD2. The CDR3 has 17 amino acids. The germline gives CDR1 SGDLS, CDR2 YYNGEE. J lost 4 bases, V lost 3 bases, and 11 bases had no gene match. CDR3 in DNA: TGTGCCAGCAGCGGACGTCCTAGCGGGGGAACGCCAGATACGCAGTATTTT. Translated, it gives CASSGRPSGGTPDTQYF.

The rearrangement joins TRBV12-3 or TRBV12-4 to TRBJ1-4; D possibly corresponds to TRBD1 (5 bases). Trimming took 6 bases from V and 2 from J, leaving 10 bases between them. There are 14 residues in the CDR3. The CDR3 loop is CASREGATNEKLFF. In DNA form, the CDR3 reads TGTGCCAGCAGGGAAGGGGCGACTAATGAAAAACTGTTTTTT.

J is TRBJ2-1 and V is TRBV9; possible D gene TRBD1, 6 bases. Trimming removed 2 bases from V and 0 bases from J, with 18 bases in between. The CDR3 length is 18 residues. CDR1 SGDLS and CDR2 YYNGEE come from the germline V gene. CDR3 in amino acids: CASSVEFGDTYSYNEQFF. The CDR3 DNA is TGTGCCAGCAGCGTGGAGTTTGGGGACACATACTCCTACAATGAGCAGTTCTTC.

A remark on this clonotype: The conserved closing phenylalanine or tryptophan is absent in this CDR3, likely reflecting a read error. The chain employs TRBV24-1 and TRBJ2-1, with 9 positions matching TRBD1. The germline V gene has CDR1 KGHDR and CDR2 SFDVKD. The ends lost 10 bases at V and 2 bases at J; junction bases unmatched: 2. This CDR3 spans 13 amino acids. The CDR3 sequence is CATGDRAYNEQFL. DNA of the CDR3: TGTGCCACGGGGGACAGGGCCTACAATGAGCAGTTCCTC.

V is TRBV29-1 and J is TRBJ2-7, with a possible D match to TRBD1 (6 bases). From germline, CDR1 is SQVTM and CDR2 ANQGSEA. The CDR3 is 11 amino acids. V was trimmed by 3 bases and J by 6 bases, leaving 9 bases between them. The CDR3 is CSVDGGGEQYF. Written as DNA, the CDR3 is TGCAGCGTTGATGGGGGCGGCGAGCAGTACTTC.

This clonotype is a singleton in its sample. The gene calls are TRBV14 and TRBJ1-6; D remains unclear. In germline, CDR1 is SGHDN, CDR2 FVKESK. V dropped 3 bases and J dropped 7 bases, with 10 bases sitting between them. The CDR3 covers 14 residues. The DNA of the CDR3 is TGTGCCAGCAGCCACCCCCTAGGGAATTCACCCCTCCACTTT. Protein product: CASSHPLGNSPLHF. Supplemented by reference TRBV14 and TRBJ1-6, the full variable domain reads EAGVTQFPSHSVIEKGQTVTLRCDPISGHDNLYWYRRVMGKEIKFLLHFVKESKQDESGMPNNRFLAERTGGTYSTLKVQPAELEDSGVYFCASSHPLGNSPLHFGNGTRLTVT.

This clonotype was found once. J is TRBJ1-1 and V is TRBV28; D gene ambiguous. CDR1 MDHEN and CDR2 SYDVKM come from the germline V gene. Between the trimmed V and J ends, which lost 6 bases and 5 bases, there was a span of 22 bases. There are 16 residues in the CDR3. The CDR3: CASSFRSPIPLTEAFF. CDR3 sequence (DNA): TGTGCCAGCAGCTTTAGGTCCCCGATTCCTCTTACTGAAGCTTTCTTT.

The rearrangement joins TRBV6-2 or TRBV6-3 to TRBJ2-1, with D possibly being TRBD1 or TRBD2 (5 bases each). CDR3 length equals 15 residues. Deletions cut 4 bases from V and 0 bases from J, with 10 bases between. Germline V gene sequence: CDR1 MNHEY, CDR2 SVGEGT. The CDR3 DNA is TGTGCCAGCAGTTTCGGGGACCCCTCCTACAATGAGCAGTTCTTC. Its translation is CASSFGDPSYNEQFF.

The rearrangement joins TRBV20-1 to TRBJ2-2; unclear D gene. Trimming pared 3 bases from V and 0 bases from J, leaving 8 bases between. The CDR3 contains 14 residues. In germline, CDR1 is DFQATT, CDR2 SNEGSKA (reference sequence). This CDR3 is CSASPYPNTGELFF. CDR3 bases: TGCAGTGCTAGCCCCTACCCGAACACCGGGGAGCTGTTTTTT.

The CDR3 is CAISESGRGEQYF. CDR3 nucleotide sequence: TGTGCCATCAGTGAGTCGGGCAGGGGCGAGCAGTACTTC. The V call is TRBV10-3, the J call TRBJ2-7; tentatively, D is TRBD1 (6 bases). This CDR3 has 13 residues. The V end was cut by 0 bases, the J end by 6 bases, with 9 bases between. CDR1 and CDR2 from the germline V gene are ENHRY and SYGVKD.

This chain uses TRBV6-5 with TRBJ2-7; a weak D match, TRBD1 (6 bases). The CDR3 is made up of 14 amino acids. V shed 5 bases and J shed 0 bases, with 11 bases lying between them. Germline CDR1 and CDR2: MNHEY and SVGAGI. DNA of the CDR3: TGTGCCAGCAGTAGGGGGTTCAGCTCCTACGAGCAGTACTTC. Protein product: CASSRGFSSYEQYF.

This clonotype was seen once. This chain links TRBV27 with TRBJ2-7; 10 nucleotides line up with TRBD1. This CDR3 is 14 amino acids long. Germline loops: CDR1 MNHEY, CDR2 SMNVEV (reference sequence). Germline trimming cut 5 bases from V and 2 bases from J; bases unmatched to any gene: 3. In DNA, the CDR3 is TGTGCCAGCAGTCACGGGACAGGGGCCTACGAGCAGTACTTC. Translating gives CASSHGTGAYEQYF.

J is TRBJ2-2 and V is TRBV20-1, with no clear D. In germline, CDR1 is DFQATT, CDR2 SNEGSKA (reference sequence). This CDR3 has 14 residues. CDR3 nucleotides: TGCAGCCACGAGGACGGAAAGAACACCGGGGAGCTGTTTTTT. As protein: CSHEDGKNTGELFF.

The V call is TRBV9, the J call TRBJ2-3, with 8 bases matching TRBD2. CDR1 and CDR2 (germline): SGDLS, YYNGEE. After removal of 3 bases from V and 4 bases from J, the junction contained 4 bases not matched to a gene. This CDR3 comprises 14 residues. The CDR3 sequence is CASSAGTSADTQYF. For the CDR3, the DNA is TGTGCCAGCAGCGCCGGGACTAGTGCAGATACGCAGTATTTT. Full variable domain (remainder filled in from reference TRBV9 and TRBJ2-3): DSGVTQTPKHLITATGQRVTLRCSPRSGDLSVYWYQQSLDQGLQFLIQYYNGEERAKGNILERFSAQQFPDLHSELNLSSLELGDSALYFCASSAGTSADTQYFGPGTRLTVL.

This chain links TRBV7-9 with TRBJ1-4; 10 bases fit TRBD1. J lost 5 bases, V lost 0 bases, and 3 bases had no gene match. CDR3 length: 16 amino acids. CDR1 is SEHNR, CDR2 FQNEAQ, per germline (reference sequence). The CDR3 DNA is TGTGCCAGCAGCTTAGCGCCGGGACAGGGGAATGAAAAACTGTTTTTT. Its protein product is CASSLAPGQGNEKLFF.

J is TRBJ2-7 and V is TRBV4-1, with D possibly being TRBD1 (6 bases). CDR1 is MGHRA, CDR2 YSYEKL, per germline. The V end lost 3 bases, the J end lost 3 bases, and 12 bases lay between the germline ends. The CDR3 consists of 14 residues. CDR3 in amino acids: CASSQDEQGYEQYF. The CDR3 DNA reads as TGCGCCAGCAGCCAGGACGAACAGGGCTACGAGCAGTACTTC.

The chain is built from TRBV7-6 and TRBJ1-5, with D possibly matching TRBD1 (6 bases). The V and J ends lost 2 bases and 8 bases respectively, with 16 bases between them. Germline V gene data show CDR1 as SGHVS and CDR2 as FNYEAQ. The CDR3 spans 15 residues. The CDR3 region has the DNA TGTGCCAGCAGCTTATCGGGAGGGGGGCTGGAGCCCCAGCATTTT. It specifies CASSLSGGGLEPQHF.

V and J are TRBV6-5 and TRBJ2-7; D is unresolved. V was pared by 2 bases and J by 4 bases, with 15 bases between. Germline values: CDR1 MNHEY, CDR2 SVGAGI. The CDR3 has 15 residues. The CDR3 region has the DNA TGTGCCAGCAGTTACACGGGTCCCACTGGGTACGAGCAGTACTTC. Translating gives CASSYTGPTGYEQYF.

The chain links TRBV19 to TRBJ1-5; D is undetermined. Germline assignment: CDR1 LNHDA and CDR2 SQIVND (reference sequence). The CDR3 runs 16 residues. V gave up 1 base and J gave up 7 bases, with 17 bases separating them. CDR3 bases: TGTGCCAGTAGTATAGGACTGGTGGCTTTCGTACAGCCCCAGCATTTT. Residues: CASSIGLVAFVQPQHF.

This rearrangement joins TRBV20-1 to TRBJ2-7; D uncertain. The V end was cut by 0 bases, the J end by 3 bases, with 24 bases between. Germline-derived CDR1 and CDR2 are DFQATT and SNEGSKA (reference sequence). The CDR3 has 18 amino acids. The CDR3 DNA reads TGCAGTGCTAGAGATCTCTCTGGAACGAGTCCAGAAATCTACGAGCAGTACTTC. Translating gives CSARDLSGTSPEIYEQYF.

The gene calls are TRBV5-6 and TRBJ2-7, with D maybe TRBD1 (6 bases). V shed 1 base and J shed 4 bases, with 21 bases lying between them. Germline V gives CDR1 SGHDT, CDR2 YYEEEE. The CDR3 runs 17 residues. The CDR3 region has the DNA TGTGCCAGCAGCTTGCTAAAATGGGTCGGACAGTCATACGAGCAGTACTTC. This encodes CASSLLKWVGQSYEQYF.

This sequence joins TRBV9 and TRBJ1-2; D not resolved. V lost 0 bases and J lost 4, with 7 bases in between. The germline CDR1 and CDR2 sequences are SGDLS and YYNGEE. This CDR3 has 13 residues. The CDR3 spells CASSVGQTYGYTF. The CDR3 nucleotides are TGTGCCAGCAGCGTAGGACAAACCTATGGCTACACCTTC.

V is TRBV7-8 and J is TRBJ1-2, with TRBD1 as a possible D gene (5 bases). Trimming shortened V by 2 bases and J by 5 bases, and 15 bases separated the two germline ends. Germline values: CDR1 SGHVS, CDR2 FQNEAQ. This CDR3 is built from 15 residues. As DNA, the CDR3 is TGTGCCAGCAGCTTACTTACAGGTGTTTCATATGGCTACACCTTC. Protein sequence: CASSLLTGVSYGYTF.

V and J are TRBV6-6 and TRBJ1-1, with D possibly being TRBD1 (5 bases). The germline CDR1 and CDR2 sequences are MNHNY and SVGAGI (reference sequence). The CDR3 length is 11 residues. The V end was cut by 1 base, the J end by 11 bases, with 8 bases between. The CDR3 DNA is TGTGCCAGCAGTTACTGGGGACGGGCTTTCTTT. Translation gives CASSYWGRAFF.

This clonotype was counted only a few times. This chain connects TRBV7-9 to TRBJ2-1; D might be TRBD2 (6 bases). With 2 bases removed from V and 2 bases from J, the gap between germline ends came to 10 bases. Germline V gene data show CDR1 as SEHNR and CDR2 as FQNEAQ (reference sequence). This CDR3 is 15 amino acids long. CDR3: CASSLLTSPYNEQFF. In DNA form, the CDR3 reads TGTGCCAGCAGCTTACTCACTAGCCCCTACAATGAGCAGTTCTTC.

This chain uses TRBV5-1 with TRBJ2-1, with no clear D. The CDR3 runs 13 residues. V lost 1 base, J lost 8 bases, and 10 bases lay in between. In germline, CDR1 is SGHRS, CDR2 YFSETQ. The CDR3 reads CASSLTGSDEQFF. The CDR3 nucleotides are TGCGCCAGCAGCTTGACCGGGTCTGATGAGCAGTTCTTC.

This chain uses TRBV30 with TRBJ1-5, with TRBD1 matching 8 bases. The V segment lost 1 base and the J segment 5 bases; nucleotides outside the gene matches: 1. In germline, CDR1 is GTSNPN, CDR2 SVGIG (reference sequence). The CDR3 extends over 13 amino acids. This chain's CDR3 is CAWSGTGHQPQHF. As DNA, the CDR3 is TGTGCCTGGAGTGGGACAGGGCATCAGCCCCAGCATTTT.

The chain couples TRBV5-1 to TRBJ2-2; a possible D gene is TRBD1 (6 bases). V lost 2 bases and J lost 5, with 10 bases in between. Per germline, CDR1 SGHRS and CDR2 YFSETQ. The CDR3 is 14 residues long. The CDR3 DNA reads TGCGCCAGCAGCTTTTTCACAGGGACCGGGGAGCTGTTTTTT. Its translation: CASSFFTGTGELFF.